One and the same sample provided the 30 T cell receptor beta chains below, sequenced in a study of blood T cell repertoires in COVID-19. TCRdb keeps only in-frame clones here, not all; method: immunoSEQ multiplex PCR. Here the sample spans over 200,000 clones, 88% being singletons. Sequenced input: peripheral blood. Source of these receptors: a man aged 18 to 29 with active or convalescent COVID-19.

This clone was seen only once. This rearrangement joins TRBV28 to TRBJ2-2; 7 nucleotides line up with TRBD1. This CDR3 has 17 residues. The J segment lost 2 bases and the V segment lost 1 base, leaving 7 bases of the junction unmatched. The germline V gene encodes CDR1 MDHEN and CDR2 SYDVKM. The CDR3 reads CASSLSTGVLNTGELFF. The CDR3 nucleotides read TGTGCCAGCAGTTTATCAACAGGGGTCCTAAACACCGGGGAGCTGTTTTTT.

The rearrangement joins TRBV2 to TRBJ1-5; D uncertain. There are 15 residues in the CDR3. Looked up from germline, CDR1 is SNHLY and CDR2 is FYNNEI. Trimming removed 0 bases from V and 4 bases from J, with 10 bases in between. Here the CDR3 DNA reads TGTGCCAGCAGTGAAGCCGCCGCGGGTAATCAGCCCCAGCATTTT. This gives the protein CASSEAAAGNQPQHF.

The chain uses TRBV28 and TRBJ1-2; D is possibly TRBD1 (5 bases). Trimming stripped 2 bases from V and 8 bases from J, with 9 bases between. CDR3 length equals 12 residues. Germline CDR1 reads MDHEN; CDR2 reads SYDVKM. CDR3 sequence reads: CASSLQGRGYTF. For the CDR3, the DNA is TGTGCCAGCAGTTTACAGGGAAGAGGCTACACCTTC.

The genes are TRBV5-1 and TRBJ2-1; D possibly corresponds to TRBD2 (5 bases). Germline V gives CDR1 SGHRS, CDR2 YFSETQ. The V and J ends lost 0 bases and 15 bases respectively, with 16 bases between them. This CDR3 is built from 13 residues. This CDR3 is CASSLGGSSPGFF. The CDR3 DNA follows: TGCGCCAGCAGCTTGGGCGGGTCCAGTCCTGGGTTCTTC.

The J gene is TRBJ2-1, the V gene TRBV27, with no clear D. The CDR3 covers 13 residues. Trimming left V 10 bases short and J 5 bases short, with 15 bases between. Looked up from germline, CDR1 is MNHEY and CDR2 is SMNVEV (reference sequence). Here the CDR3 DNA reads TGTGCCACAACAACGCCTGGCCACAATGAGCAGTTCTTC. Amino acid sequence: CATTTPGHNEQFF.

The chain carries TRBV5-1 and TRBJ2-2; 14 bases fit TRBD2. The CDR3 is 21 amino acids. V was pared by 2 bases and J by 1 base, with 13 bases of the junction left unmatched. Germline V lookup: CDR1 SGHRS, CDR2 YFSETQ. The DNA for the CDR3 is TGCGCCAGCAGCTTCCAATTCCCGGGACTAGCGGGAGAGCTGAACACCGGGGAGCTGTTTTTT. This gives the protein CASSFQFPGLAGELNTGELFF.

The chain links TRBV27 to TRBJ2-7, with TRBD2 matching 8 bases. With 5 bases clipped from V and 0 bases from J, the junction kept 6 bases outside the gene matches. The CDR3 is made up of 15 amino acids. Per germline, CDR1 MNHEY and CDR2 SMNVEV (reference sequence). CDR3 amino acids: CASSPSGHSSYEQYF. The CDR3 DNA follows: TGTGCCAGCAGTCCTAGCGGGCACAGCTCCTACGAGCAGTACTTC.

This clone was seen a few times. CDR3 coding DNA: TGTGCCAGTAGTCCTTTTAGCGGGAGCAGCCGGGGTACGCAGTATTTT. Protein: CASSPFSGSSRGTQYF. The chain employs TRBV19 and TRBJ2-3; the match to TRBD2 covers 9 bases. V shed 5 bases and J 8 bases; nucleotides not matched to a gene: 14. This CDR3 has 16 residues. The V gene's germline CDR1 is LNHDA and CDR2 SQIVND (reference sequence).

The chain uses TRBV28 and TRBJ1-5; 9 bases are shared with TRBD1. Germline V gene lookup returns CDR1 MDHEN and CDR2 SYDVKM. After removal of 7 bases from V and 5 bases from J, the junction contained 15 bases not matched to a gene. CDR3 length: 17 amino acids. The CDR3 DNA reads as TGTGCCAGCACCCGCTGGGGGGTTACAGGGGGCGATCAGCCCCAGCATTTT. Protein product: CASTRWGVTGGDQPQHF.

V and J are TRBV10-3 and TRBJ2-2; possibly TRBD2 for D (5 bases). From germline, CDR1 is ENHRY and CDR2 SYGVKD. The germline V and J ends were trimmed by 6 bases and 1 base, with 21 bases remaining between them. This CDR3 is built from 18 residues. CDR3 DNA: TGTGCCATCAGCCCCCACCGGACTGGAACCTTGAACACCGGGGAGCTGTTTTTT. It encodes CAISPHRTGTLNTGELFF.

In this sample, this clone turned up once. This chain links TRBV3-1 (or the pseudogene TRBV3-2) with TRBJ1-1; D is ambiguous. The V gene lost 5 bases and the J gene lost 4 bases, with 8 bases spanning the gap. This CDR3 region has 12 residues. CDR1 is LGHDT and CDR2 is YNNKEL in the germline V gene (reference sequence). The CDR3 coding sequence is TGTGCCAGCAGCTACCTAAGCACTGAAGCTTTCTTT. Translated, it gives CASSYLSTEAFF.

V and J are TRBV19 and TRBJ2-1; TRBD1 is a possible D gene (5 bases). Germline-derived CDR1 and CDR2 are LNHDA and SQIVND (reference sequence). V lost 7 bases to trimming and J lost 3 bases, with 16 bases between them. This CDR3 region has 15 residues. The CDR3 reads CASTWGRAHYNEQFF. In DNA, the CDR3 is TGTGCCAGTACCTGGGGCAGGGCTCACTACAATGAGCAGTTCTTC.

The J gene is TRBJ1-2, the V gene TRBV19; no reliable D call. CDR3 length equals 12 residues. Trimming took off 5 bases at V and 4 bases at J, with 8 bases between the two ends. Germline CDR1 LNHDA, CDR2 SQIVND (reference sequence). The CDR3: CASSHGIYGYTF. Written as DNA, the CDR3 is TGTGCCAGTAGTCACGGGATCTATGGCTACACCTTC.

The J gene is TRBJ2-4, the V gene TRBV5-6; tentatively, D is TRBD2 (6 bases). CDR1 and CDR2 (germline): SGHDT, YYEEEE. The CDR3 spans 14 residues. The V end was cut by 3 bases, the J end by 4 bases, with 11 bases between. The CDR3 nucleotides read TGTGCCAGCAGCTCGGGACTGGTTAAAAACATTCAGTACTTC. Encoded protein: CASSSGLVKNIQYF.

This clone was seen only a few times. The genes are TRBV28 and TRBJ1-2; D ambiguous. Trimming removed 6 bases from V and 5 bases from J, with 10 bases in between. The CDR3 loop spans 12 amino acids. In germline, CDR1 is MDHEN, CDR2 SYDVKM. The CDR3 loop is CASREGWYGYTF. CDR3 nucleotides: TGTGCCAGCAGGGAGGGTTGGTATGGCTACACCTTC.

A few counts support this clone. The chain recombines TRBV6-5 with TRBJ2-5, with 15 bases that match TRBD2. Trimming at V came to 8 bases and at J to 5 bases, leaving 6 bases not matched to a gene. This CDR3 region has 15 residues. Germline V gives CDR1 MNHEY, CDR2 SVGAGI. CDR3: CASGTSGRISETQYF. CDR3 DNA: TGTGCCAGCGGGACTAGCGGGAGGATTTCGGAGACCCAGTACTTC.

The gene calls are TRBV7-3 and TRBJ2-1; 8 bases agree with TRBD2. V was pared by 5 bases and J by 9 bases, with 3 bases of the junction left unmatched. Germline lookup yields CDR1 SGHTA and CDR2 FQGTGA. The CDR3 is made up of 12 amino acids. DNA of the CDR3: TGTGCCAGCAGCCCCCGGGGGGGTGAGCAGTTCTTC. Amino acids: CASSPRGGEQFF.

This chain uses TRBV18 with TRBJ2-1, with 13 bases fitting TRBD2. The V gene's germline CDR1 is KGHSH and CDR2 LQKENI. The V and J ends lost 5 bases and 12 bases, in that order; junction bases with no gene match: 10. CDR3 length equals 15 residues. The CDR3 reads CASSSTSGRPGAQFF. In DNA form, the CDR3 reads TGTGCCAGCTCATCGACTAGCGGGAGGCCAGGGGCGCAGTTCTTC.

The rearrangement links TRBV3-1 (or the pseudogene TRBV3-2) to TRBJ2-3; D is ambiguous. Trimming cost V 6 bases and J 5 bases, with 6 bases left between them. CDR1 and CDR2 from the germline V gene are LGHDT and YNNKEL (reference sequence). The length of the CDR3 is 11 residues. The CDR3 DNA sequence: TGTGCCAGCAGGGCCTTAGATACGCAGTATTTT. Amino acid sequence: CASRALDTQYF.

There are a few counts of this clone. This chain's CDR3 is CASSLQGGVETQYF. As DNA, the CDR3 is TGTGCCAGCAGCTTGCAGGGTGGTGTGGAGACCCAGTACTTC. The V and J genes are TRBV5-4 and TRBJ2-5, with D maybe TRBD1 (5 bases). Germline assignment: CDR1 SGHNT and CDR2 YYREEE (reference sequence). The CDR3 runs 14 residues. V was clipped by 1 base and J by 5 bases, with 12 bases between them. The complete variable domain, with remaining parts taken from reference TRBV5-4 and TRBJ2-5, reads ETGVTQSPTHLIKTRGQQVTLRCSSQSGHNTVSWYQQALGQGPQFIFQYYREEENGRGNFPPRFSGLQFPNYSSELNVNALELDDSALYLCASSLQGGVETQYFGPGTRLLVL.

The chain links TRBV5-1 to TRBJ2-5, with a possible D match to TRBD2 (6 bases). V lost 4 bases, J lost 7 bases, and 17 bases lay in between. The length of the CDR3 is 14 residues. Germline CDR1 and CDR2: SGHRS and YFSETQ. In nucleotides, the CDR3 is TGCGCCAGCAGCGTGGAGCGGGCCGGGGGGACCCAGTACTTC. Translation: CASSVERAGGTQYF.

The DNA of the CDR3 is TGTGCCTGGAGTAACGGGGTAAACTATGGCTACACCTTC. Amino acids: CAWSNGVNYGYTF. The rearrangement joins TRBV30 to TRBJ1-2; D gene uncertain. CDR1 and CDR2 (germline): GTSNPN, SVGIG (reference sequence). CDR3 length: 13 amino acids. Trimming took 2 bases from V and 2 from J, leaving 9 bases between them.

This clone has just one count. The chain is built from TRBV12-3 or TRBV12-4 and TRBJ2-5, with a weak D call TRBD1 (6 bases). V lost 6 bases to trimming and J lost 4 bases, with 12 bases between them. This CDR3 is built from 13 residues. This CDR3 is CASRTTGSETQYF. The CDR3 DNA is TGTGCCAGCAGAACTACAGGGTCAGAGACCCAGTACTTC.

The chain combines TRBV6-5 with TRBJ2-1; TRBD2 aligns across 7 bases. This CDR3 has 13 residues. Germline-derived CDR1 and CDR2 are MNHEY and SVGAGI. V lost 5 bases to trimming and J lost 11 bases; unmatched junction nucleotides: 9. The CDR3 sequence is CASSNPTRGKQFF. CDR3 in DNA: TGTGCCAGCAGTAACCCCACGCGGGGGAAGCAGTTCTTC.

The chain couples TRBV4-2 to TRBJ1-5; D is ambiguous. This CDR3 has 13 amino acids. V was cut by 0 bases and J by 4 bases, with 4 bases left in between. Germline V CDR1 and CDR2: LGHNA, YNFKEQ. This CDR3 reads CASSQESNQPQHF. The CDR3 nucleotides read TGTGCCAGCAGCCAAGAGTCAAATCAGCCCCAGCATTTT.

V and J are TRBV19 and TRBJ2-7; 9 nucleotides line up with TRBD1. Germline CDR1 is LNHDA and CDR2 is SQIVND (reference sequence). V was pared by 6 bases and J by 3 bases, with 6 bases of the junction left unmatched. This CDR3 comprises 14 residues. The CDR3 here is CASRGQGESYEQYF. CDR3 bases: TGTGCCAGTAGGGGACAGGGAGAGAGCTACGAGCAGTACTTC. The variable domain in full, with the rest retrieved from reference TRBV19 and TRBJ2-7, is DGGITQSPKYLFRKEGQNVTLSCEQNLNHDAMYWYRQDPGQGLRLIYYSQIVNDFQKGDIAEGYSVSREKKESFPLTVTSAQKNPTAFYLCASRGQGESYEQYFGPGTRLTVT.

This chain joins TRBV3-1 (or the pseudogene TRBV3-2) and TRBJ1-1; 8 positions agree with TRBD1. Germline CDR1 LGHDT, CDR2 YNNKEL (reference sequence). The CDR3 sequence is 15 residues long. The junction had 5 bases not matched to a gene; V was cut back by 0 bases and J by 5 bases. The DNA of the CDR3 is TGTGCCAGCAGCCAAGATCCAGGGGGCAGGACTGAAGCTTTCTTT. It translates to CASSQDPGGRTEAFF.

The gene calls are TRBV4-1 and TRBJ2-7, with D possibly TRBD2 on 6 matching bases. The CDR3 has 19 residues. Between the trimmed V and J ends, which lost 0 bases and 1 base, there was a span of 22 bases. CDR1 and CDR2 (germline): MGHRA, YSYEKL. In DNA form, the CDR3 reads TGCGCCAGCAGCCAAGATCCCCCTCCGTGGGAGGCGCCATCCTACGAGCAGTACTTC. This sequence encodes CASSQDPPPWEAPSYEQYF.

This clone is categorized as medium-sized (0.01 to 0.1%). The CDR3 loop is CASSYGLATGELFF. As DNA, the CDR3 is TGTGCCAGCAGTTACGGACTAGCCACCGGGGAGCTGTTTTTT. The chain joins TRBV6-2 or TRBV6-3 to TRBJ2-2; 8 bases align to TRBD2. V shed 2 bases and J 4 bases; nucleotides not matched to a gene: 0. The CDR3 sequence is 14 residues long. The germline gives CDR1 MNHEY, CDR2 SVGEGT.

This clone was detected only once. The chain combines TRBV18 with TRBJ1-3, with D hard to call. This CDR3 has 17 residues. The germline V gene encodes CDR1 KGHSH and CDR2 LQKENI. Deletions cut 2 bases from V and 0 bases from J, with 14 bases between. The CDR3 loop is CASSPSRQKSSGNTIYF. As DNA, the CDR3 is TGTGCCAGCTCACCATCCCGCCAGAAAAGCTCTGGAAACACCATATATTTT.